Each of the 20 T cell receptor beta chains below was sequenced from the same sample in a study of T-cell reconstitution after alpha-beta-depleted transplantation in children. Library preparation (for TCRbeta) was performed with unique molecular identifiers. From the PCR reads, TCRdb called clonotypes with MiXCR, one entry per CDR3 protein. The table shows a few hundred thousand distinct CDR3 sequences, with under 13% occurring only once. Sequenced material: PBMCs from the stem cell graft donor, taken from the stem cell graft. The receptors were sampled from a human donor who donated a stem cell graft to a child with acute lymphoblastic leukemia.

The V gene is TRBV4-1, the J gene TRBJ1-1, with 7 positions matching TRBD1. The CDR3 is made up of 14 amino acids. Germline V gene data show CDR1 as MGHRA and CDR2 as YSYEKL. Unmatched junction bases numbered 9, after V lost 8 bases and J lost 3 bases. The CDR3 region has the DNA TGCGCCAGCGGAAAGGGCACAGGGGACACTGAAGCTTTCTTT. Translation gives CASGKGTGDTEAFF.

The rearrangement uses TRBV5-1 and TRBJ2-7, with TRBD1 matching over 8 bases. CDR3 length equals 16 residues. Trimming removed 0 bases from V and 0 bases from J; junction bases left unmatched: 5. The germline gives CDR1 SGHRS, CDR2 YFSETQ. This CDR3 is CASSLVLRGPSYEQYF. The DNA for the CDR3 is TGCGCCAGCAGCTTGGTTCTCAGGGGGCCCTCCTACGAGCAGTACTTC. The full variable domain, completed using reference TRBV5-1 and TRBJ2-7, is KAGVTQTPRYLIKTRGQQVTLSCSPISGHRSVSWYQQTPGQGLQFLFEYFSETQRNKGNFPGRFSGRQFSNSRSEMNVSTLELGDSALYLCASSLVLRGPSYEQYFGPGTRLTVT.

In this sample, this clonotype turned up a few times. The chain is built from TRBV11-2 and TRBJ2-7, with D unclear. V was shortened by 1 base and J by 2 bases, with 12 bases between the two germline ends. From germline, CDR1 is SGHAT and CDR2 FQNNGV. CDR3 length: 15 amino acids. In DNA, the CDR3 is TGTGCCAGCAGCTTAGCGTCCGACCTGGCCTACGAGCAGTACTTC. Translating it yields CASSLASDLAYEQYF.

This clonotype came up a few times. The rearrangement uses TRBV24-1 and TRBJ2-7, with 10 bases that match TRBD2. This CDR3 contains 18 residues. V lost 9 bases, J lost 1 base, and 17 bases stayed unmatched. Germline lookup yields CDR1 KGHDR and CDR2 SFDVKD. CDR3 protein: CATVRLAGERTLSYEQYF. In nucleotides, the CDR3 is TGTGCCACCGTACGTCTAGCGGGAGAACGAACTCTTTCCTACGAGCAGTACTTC.

At least ten counts were recorded for this clonotype. The chain is built from TRBV7-9 and TRBJ2-7; D uncertain. With 3 bases removed from V and 4 bases from J, the gap between germline ends came to 7 bases. Germline V gene sequence: CDR1 SEHNR, CDR2 FQNEAQ (reference sequence). The length of the CDR3 is 12 residues. The CDR3 DNA is TGTGCCAGCAGCTTGGTCCGGTACGAGCAGTACTTC. Protein product: CASSLVRYEQYF.

The sample holds a few counts of this clonotype. The genes are TRBV19 and TRBJ2-5, with D perhaps matching TRBD1 or TRBD2 (6 bases each). The V gene's germline CDR1 is LNHDA and CDR2 SQIVND (reference sequence). V was clipped by 1 base and J by 0 bases, with 18 bases between them. This CDR3 contains 18 residues. CDR3 DNA sequence: TGTGCCAGTAGTATAGTTGGTGGGGGGACATCGTACCAAGAGACCCAGTACTTC. Translating gives CASSIVGGGTSYQETQYF.

A note on this clonotype: Compared with germline, one end of the junction differs, possibly owing to a read error. The V and J genes are TRBV7-3 and TRBJ2-1; the D gene could be TRBD1 or TRBD2 (7 bases each). The length of the CDR3 is 16 residues. CDR1 and CDR2 (germline): SGHTA, FQGTGA. CDR3 nucleotides: TGTGGCAGCAGCTTAAATGCCAGGGGGGGAGGAAATGAGCAGTTCTTC. Protein: CGSSLNARGGGNEQFF.

A few counts support this clonotype. V usage is TRBV5-5 and J usage is TRBJ1-1; 9 bases fit TRBD1. Germline lookup yields CDR1 SGHKS and CDR2 YYEKEE (reference sequence). This CDR3 has 17 residues. Unmatched junction bases numbered 9, after V lost 3 bases and J lost 0 bases. The CDR3 nucleotides are TGTGCCAGCAGCTCTTCATACGGGACAGGGCTGAACACTGAAGCTTTCTTT. Protein sequence: CASSSSYGTGLNTEAFF.

There are a few counts of this clonotype. This rearrangement joins TRBV28 to TRBJ1-5, with 7 bases matching TRBD1. V lost 2 bases, J lost 4 bases, and 5 bases stayed unmatched. Germline CDR1 is MDHEN and CDR2 is SYDVKM. The CDR3 spans 15 residues. The CDR3 spells CASSLVTGSNQPQHF. CDR3 nucleotides: TGTGCCAGCAGTTTAGTGACAGGGTCGAATCAGCCCCAGCATTTT.

V and J are TRBV11-2 and TRBJ2-5, with 7 bases aligning to TRBD2. The CDR3 totals 17 residues. The V segment lost 5 bases and the J segment 4 bases; nucleotides outside the gene matches: 16. The V gene's germline CDR1 is SGHAT and CDR2 FQNNGV. The DNA for the CDR3 is TGTGCCAGCAGCCCCTATCTGACTAGCACGGGGTCAGAGACCCAGTACTTC. Protein: CASSPYLTSTGSETQYF.

Details on this clonotype: Mismatch with germline at one junction end may stem from a read error. The chain joins TRBV20-1 to TRBJ2-3, with 11 bases fitting TRBD1. The CDR3 is 13 residues long. CDR1 and CDR2 (germline): DFQATT, SNEGSKA (reference sequence). The CDR3 sequence: CGAPGQGADTQYF. The CDR3 DNA reads TGCGGTGCTCCCGGACAGGGGGCGGATACGCAGTATTTT.

The chain joins TRBV30 to TRBJ2-2; a possible D gene is TRBD2 (5 bases). This CDR3 has 12 amino acids. Germline V lookup: CDR1 GTSNPN, CDR2 SVGIG (reference sequence). V was cut by 3 bases and J by 7 bases, with 9 bases left in between. CDR3 amino acids: CAWRLAGGELFF. Written as DNA, the CDR3 is TGTGCCTGGAGGCTAGCAGGCGGGGAGCTGTTTTTT.

This clonotype was observed a handful of times. The chain is built from TRBV2 and TRBJ2-5, with TRBD2 identical over 8 bases. The CDR3 is made up of 17 amino acids. CDR1 SNHLY and CDR2 FYNNEI come from the germline V gene. J lost 1 base, V lost 2 bases, and 9 bases had no gene match. CDR3 region: CASSEFGWTSSQETQYF. CDR3 nucleotide sequence: TGTGCCAGCAGTGAATTTGGTTGGACTAGCAGCCAAGAGACCCAGTACTTC.

This clonotype was seen repeatedly, ten times or more. The rearrangement links TRBV14 to TRBJ2-1; D is uncertain. Germline values: CDR1 SGHDN, CDR2 FVKESK. This CDR3 spans 16 amino acids. The germline V and J ends were trimmed by 0 bases and 4 bases, with 13 bases remaining between them. CDR3 DNA sequence: TGTGCCAGCAGCCAAGATAGTCTAAACTATTACAATGAGCAGTTCTTC. The encoded protein is CASSQDSLNYYNEQFF.

This clonotype was found a few times. The chain uses TRBV9 and TRBJ1-1, with TRBD1 matching 8 bases. Germline lookup yields CDR1 SGDLS and CDR2 YYNGEE. Losses at the gene ends were 3 bases for V and 4 bases for J; bases not matched to a gene: 5. The length of the CDR3 is 14 residues. The CDR3 spells CASSATGVATEAFF. In DNA, the CDR3 is TGTGCCAGCAGCGCGACAGGGGTGGCCACTGAAGCTTTCTTT.

This clonotype was seen more than once but under ten times. The rearrangement uses TRBV20-1 and TRBJ1-1, with D unresolved. The CDR3 runs 14 residues. Germline lookup yields CDR1 DFQATT and CDR2 SNEGSKA (reference sequence). The V end was cut by 1 base, the J end by 5 bases, with 14 bases between. The CDR3, as DNA: TGCAGTGCTAGAGGGGTGTCAAGGGAAACTGAAGCTTTCTTT. Translating it yields CSARGVSRETEAFF.

A few counts support this clonotype. The chain is built from TRBV7-9 and TRBJ2-1, with D unclear. There are 13 residues in the CDR3. Germline loops: CDR1 SEHNR, CDR2 FQNEAQ (reference sequence). Deletions cut 4 bases from V and 5 bases from J, with 9 bases between. The CDR3 loop is CASSSTGNNEQFF. The CDR3 region has the DNA TGTGCCAGCAGCTCAACTGGAAACAATGAGCAGTTCTTC.

The V and J genes are TRBV10-3 and TRBJ2-7, with 8 bases matching TRBD1. The germline V gene encodes CDR1 ENHRY and CDR2 SYGVKD. After removal of 6 bases from V and 0 bases from J, the junction contained 4 bases not matched to a gene. The CDR3 runs 14 residues. CDR3 nucleotide sequence: TGTGCCATCAGGCCGGGACAGGCCTCCTACGAGCAGTACTTC. This gives the protein CAIRPGQASYEQYF.

Ten or more counts support this clonotype. The chain employs TRBV19 and TRBJ2-7; 12 bases are shared with TRBD2. This CDR3 is built from 15 residues. After removal of 4 bases from V and 4 bases from J, the junction contained 5 bases not matched to a gene. Looked up from germline, CDR1 is LNHDA and CDR2 is SQIVND (reference sequence). The CDR3 sequence is CASSNPGLAGYEQYF. CDR3 nucleotide sequence: TGTGCCAGTAGTAACCCGGGACTAGCGGGTTACGAGCAGTACTTC.

The chain is built from TRBV9 and TRBJ2-3; TRBD2 matches at 16 bases. Germline V CDR1 and CDR2: SGDLS, YYNGEE. V shed 2 bases, J shed 4 bases, and the junction held 4 bases outside the gene matches. This CDR3 is 17 amino acids long. The chain's CDR3 is CASSVGLAGGYPDTQYF. The CDR3 DNA sequence: TGTGCCAGCAGCGTGGGACTAGCGGGAGGGTATCCAGATACGCAGTATTTT. The variable domain in full, with the rest retrieved from reference TRBV9 and TRBJ2-3, is DSGVTQTPKHLITATGQRVTLRCSPRSGDLSVYWYQQSLDQGLQFLIQYYNGEERAKGNILERFSAQQFPDLHSELNLSSLELGDSALYFCASSVGLAGGYPDTQYFGPGTRLTVL.